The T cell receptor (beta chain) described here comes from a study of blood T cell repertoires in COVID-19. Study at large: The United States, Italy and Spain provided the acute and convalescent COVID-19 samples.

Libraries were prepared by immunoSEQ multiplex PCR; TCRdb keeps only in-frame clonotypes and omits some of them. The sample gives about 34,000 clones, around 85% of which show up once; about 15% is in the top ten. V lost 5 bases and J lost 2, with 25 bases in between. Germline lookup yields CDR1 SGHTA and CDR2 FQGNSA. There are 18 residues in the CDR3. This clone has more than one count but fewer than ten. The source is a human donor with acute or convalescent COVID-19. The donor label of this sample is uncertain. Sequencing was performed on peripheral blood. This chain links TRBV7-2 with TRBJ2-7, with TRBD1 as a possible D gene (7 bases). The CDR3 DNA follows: TGTGCCAGCAGCATCGGGGGACGGATTGGACAGGCCGCCTACGAGCAGTACTTC. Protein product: CASSIGGRIGQAAYEQYF.